This T cell receptor beta chain was found in a study of neurological immune-mediated disorders. This clonotype appeared many times. The CDR3 has 16 amino acids. The trim removed 3 bases at V and 2 bases at J, leaving 9 bases unmatched. Germline lookup yields CDR1 SGHAT and CDR2 FQNNGV. The team produced cDNA through 5'RACE using 10-nucleotide random UMIs. TCRdb re-derived calls from the 5' RACE reads in MiXCR, one entry per CDR3 protein. The sample contains some 83,000 distinct CDR3 sequences, just over 2.5% of which appear only once. The sequenced sample was PBMCs. The chain joins TRBV11-2 to TRBJ2-7; 8 bases are a match to TRBD2. This clonotype originated in a woman younger than 45 with multiple sclerosis. DNA of the CDR3: TGTGCCAGCAGCTTGGGCAGCGGGAGAAGCGCCTACGAGCAGTACTTC. This sequence encodes CASSLGSGRSAYEQYF. The full variable domain, completed using reference TRBV11-2 and TRBJ2-7, is EAGVAQSPRYKIIEKRQSVAFWCNPISGHATLYWYQQILGQGPKLLIQFQNNGVVDDSQLPKDRFSAERLKGVDSTLKIQPAKLEDSAVYLCASSLGSGRSAYEQYFGPGTRLTVT.